The 22 T cell receptor beta chains below come from one sample, sequenced in a study of beta chain features in type 1 diabetes. TCRB transcripts that were expressed got sequenced, as all of the isolated RNA had been reverse transcribed. This table comes from immunoSEQ multiplex PCR, and its TCRdb copy is limited to in-frame clones, with some not included. The sample lists around 56,000 clones; about 50% were seen once. Study-wide findings and caveats: People with Type 1 diabetes carried modestly yet significantly shorter TCRB CDR3s in all four CD4+ subsets.

Which antigens these TCRs recognize remains unknown. What was sequenced was Tregs from blood. Receptor source: a middle-aged woman with type 1 diabetes.

The chain has TRBV5-6 and TRBJ2-3, with a possible D match to TRBD2 (5 bases). CDR1 is SGHDT, CDR2 YYEEEE, per germline. The CDR3 has 15 residues. The V gene lost 2 bases and the J gene lost 4 bases, with 14 bases spanning the gap. CDR3 in amino acids: CASSFSGSRADTQYF. For the CDR3, the DNA is TGTGCCAGCAGCTTTTCGGGATCCCGGGCAGATACGCAGTATTTT.

This chain uses TRBV10-3 with TRBJ2-1; the match to TRBD2 covers 7 bases. CDR1 and CDR2 (germline): ENHRY, SYGVKD. J lost 2 bases, V lost 6 bases, and 7 bases had no gene match. The CDR3 has 15 amino acids. The CDR3 DNA reads TGTGCCATCAGCCTGACTAGCACGACCTACAATGAGCAGTTCTTC. Residues: CAISLTSTTYNEQFF.

This clone was seen just once. This may be a read error, as it is one base from a much larger clone. V and J are TRBV5-1 and TRBJ2-7; the D is unclear. Germline V gene data show CDR1 as SGHRS and CDR2 as YFSETQ. The CDR3 extends over 11 amino acids. V dropped 3 bases and J dropped 1 base, with 2 bases sitting between them. CDR3 sequence: CASSSSYEQYF. The CDR3 bases are TGCGCCAGCAGCTCTTCCTACGAGCAGTACTTC.

This rearrangement joins TRBV4-2 to TRBJ1-2; 9 bases map to TRBD1. Unmatched junction bases numbered 10, after V lost 6 bases and J lost 2 bases. Germline CDR1 and CDR2: LGHNA and YNFKEQ. There are 16 residues in the CDR3. The CDR3 DNA is TGTGCCAGCAGAACATCAAAACAGGGGGCGAACTATGGCTACACCTTC. Its translation: CASRTSKQGANYGYTF.

The chain uses TRBV2 and TRBJ1-5, with D hard to call. The CDR3 has 13 amino acids. Germline CDR1 SNHLY, CDR2 FYNNEI. The ends were cut back, 7 bases at V and 5 bases at J, with 12 bases in the middle. CDR3 region: CASKRVFDQPQHF. The CDR3 region has the DNA TGTGCCAGCAAACGGGTTTTTGATCAGCCCCAGCATTTT.

The V call is TRBV4-2, the J call TRBJ1-1; 7 bases line up with TRBD1. This CDR3 has 19 residues. The junction had 15 bases not matched to a gene; V was cut back by 0 bases and J by 2 bases. Germline lookup yields CDR1 LGHNA and CDR2 YNFKEQ. CDR3: CASSQEPLQGLMANTEAFF. The CDR3, as DNA: TGTGCCAGCAGCCAAGAGCCGTTACAGGGGTTAATGGCAAACACTGAAGCTTTCTTT.

The rearrangement uses TRBV7-3 and TRBJ1-5, with 8 nucleotides matching TRBD1. The V and J ends lost 5 bases and 4 bases, in that order; junction bases with no gene match: 7. The CDR3 is 15 amino acids. The germline gives CDR1 SGHTA, CDR2 FQGTGA. In DNA form, the CDR3 reads TGTGCCAGCAGCCCCCGGACAGGGACTAATCAGCCCCAGCATTTT. Its translation is CASSPRTGTNQPQHF.

This clone was counted a few times. The genes are TRBV9 and TRBJ2-1; the match to TRBD1 covers 8 bases. Germline CDR1 and CDR2: SGDLS and YYNGEE. The CDR3 has 18 residues. V gave up 0 bases and J gave up 3 bases; unmatched junction bases: 11. The chain's CDR3 is CASSVGGGGTGIYNEQFF. The CDR3 DNA sequence: TGTGCCAGCAGCGTAGGTGGAGGGGGGACAGGAATCTACAATGAGCAGTTCTTC.

This rearrangement joins TRBV6-5 to TRBJ1-2; unclear D gene. CDR3 length equals 14 residues. Germline loops: CDR1 MNHEY, CDR2 SVGAGI. Trimming removed 0 bases from V and 4 bases from J, with 9 bases in between. In DNA form, the CDR3 reads TGTGCCAGCAGTTACTCGGAGCGAGGCTATGGCTACACCTTC. Protein product: CASSYSERGYGYTF.

This clone has a handful of counts. CDR3 residues: CASSTYRGPYEQYF. CDR3 sequence (DNA): TGTGCCAGCAGTACTTACAGGGGTCCCTACGAGCAGTACTTC. The chain carries TRBV28 and TRBJ2-7; 7 nucleotides agree with TRBD1. This CDR3 contains 14 residues. Germline V gives CDR1 MDHEN, CDR2 SYDVKM. V shed 5 bases and J 2 bases; nucleotides not matched to a gene: 6.

The rearrangement joins TRBV5-1 to TRBJ1-5; unclear D gene. In germline, CDR1 is SGHRS, CDR2 YFSETQ. V lost 0 bases to trimming and J lost 2 bases, with 12 bases between them. The CDR3 length is 16 residues. CDR3 sequence reads: CASSLDGSWGNQPQHF. CDR3 in DNA: TGCGCCAGCAGCTTGGACGGGTCTTGGGGCAATCAGCCCCAGCATTTT.

The rearrangement links TRBV28 to TRBJ1-3; TRBD1 matches at 7 bases. Germline CDR1 and CDR2: MDHEN and SYDVKM. V lost 5 bases and J lost 0; bases outside the gene matches: 10. The CDR3 runs 17 residues. The CDR3 loop reads CASSPRQGVTSGNTIYF. The CDR3, as DNA: TGTGCCAGCAGTCCACGACAGGGAGTGACCTCTGGAAACACCATATATTTT.

This chain links TRBV2 with TRBJ2-1; 7 bases are a match to TRBD2. V dropped 7 bases and J dropped 4; count of bases not matched to a gene: 7. This CDR3 is built from 14 residues. Germline loops: CDR1 SNHLY, CDR2 FYNNEI. CDR3 in DNA: TGTGCCAGCAAGCTAGGTAGCGGGTACAATGAGCAGTTCTTC. Translation: CASKLGSGYNEQFF.

In regard to this clone: Other DNA sequences of this sample code for an identical CDR3. V is TRBV28 and J is TRBJ2-3; 8 positions agree with TRBD2. This CDR3 is built from 18 residues. The V and J ends lost 6 bases and 3 bases, in that order; junction bases with no gene match: 17. CDR1 is MDHEN, CDR2 SYDVKM, per germline. CDR3 in DNA: TGTGCCAGCAGGCCGGGGGGGTTCGCGGGAGGAATGACAGATACGCAGTATTTT. Amino acid sequence: CASRPGGFAGGMTDTQYF. Supplemented by reference TRBV28 and TRBJ2-3, the full variable domain reads DVKVTQSSRYLVKRTGEKVFLECVQDMDHENMFWYRQDPGLGLRLIYFSYDVKMKEKGDIPEGYSVSREKKERFSLILESASTNQTSMYLCASRPGGFAGGMTDTQYFGPGTRLTVL.

This clone was found a few times. The chain links TRBV28 to TRBJ1-2, with 7 bases aligning to TRBD1. Germline-derived CDR1 and CDR2 are MDHEN and SYDVKM. This CDR3 contains 15 residues. J lost 0 bases, V lost 7 bases, and 8 bases had no gene match. The CDR3 here is CASKGTGASNYGYTF. The DNA for the CDR3 is TGTGCCAGCAAAGGTACAGGGGCATCTAACTATGGCTACACCTTC.

This clone showed up just a few times. This chain links TRBV29-1 with TRBJ2-5, with D unclear. Germline V CDR1 and CDR2: SQVTM, ANQGSEA. V was clipped by 2 bases and J by 2 bases, with 12 bases between them. CDR3 length: 14 amino acids. This chain's CDR3 is CSVEPNSSQETQYF. CDR3 nucleotides: TGCAGCGTTGAACCCAACAGTTCTCAAGAGACCCAGTACTTC.

This clone was recorded a few times. The chain recombines TRBV29-1 with TRBJ1-2, with D unresolved. This CDR3 is 12 amino acids long. Germline loops: CDR1 SQVTM, CDR2 ANQGSEA. Trimming stripped 1 base from V and 11 bases from J, with 14 bases between. The CDR3 DNA is TGCAGCGTTGAAGTGATGGGAGTGGCGTACACCTTC. Translated, it gives CSVEVMGVAYTF.

V gene TRBV9 combines with J gene TRBJ1-1, with D unclear. There are 15 residues in the CDR3. Trimming cost V 3 bases and J 1 base, with 13 bases left between them. The germline V gene has CDR1 SGDLS and CDR2 YYNGEE. The CDR3 protein is CASSARDGENTEAFF. The CDR3 nucleotides read TGTGCCAGCAGCGCCCGCGACGGGGAGAACACTGAAGCTTTCTTT.

The CDR3 bases are TGTGCCAGCAGCTGGGGCAGATATAGCAATCAGCCCCAGCATTTT. It is translated as CASSWGRYSNQPQHF. The J gene is TRBJ1-5, the V gene TRBV6-1; D is perhaps TRBD1 (5 bases). Germline V CDR1 and CDR2: MNHNS, SASEGT. V was trimmed by 6 bases and J by 0 bases, leaving 12 bases between them. The CDR3 covers 15 residues.

V and J are TRBV4-3 and TRBJ2-5, with D perhaps matching TRBD1 (7 bases). This CDR3 comprises 13 residues. CDR1 is LGHNA, CDR2 YSLEER, per germline. Trimming took off 3 bases at V and 4 bases at J, with 9 bases between the two ends. This CDR3 is CASSQQGGETQYF. The CDR3 coding sequence is TGCGCCAGCAGCCAGCAGGGGGGAGAGACCCAGTACTTC.

The rearrangement links TRBV7-3 to TRBJ2-7; TRBD1 matches 9 bases. Germline trimming cut 3 bases from V and 9 bases from J; bases unmatched to any gene: 3. The CDR3 runs to 12 residues. Germline CDR1 SGHTA, CDR2 FQGTGA. CDR3 protein: CASSFPGQGQYF. As DNA, the CDR3 is TGTGCCAGCAGCTTCCCGGGACAGGGGCAGTACTTC.

This chain uses TRBV6-6 with TRBJ1-4; D uncertain. V lost 7 bases to trimming and J lost 0 bases, with 12 bases between them. This CDR3 spans 15 amino acids. Germline V gene lookup returns CDR1 MNHNY and CDR2 SVGAGI (reference sequence). The CDR3 region has the DNA TGTGCCAGCAACTCCAGACAAACAACTAATGAAAAACTGTTTTTT. Its protein is CASNSRQTTNEKLFF.